The next 30 T cell receptor beta chains were all read from a single sample in a study of blood T cell repertoires in COVID-19 (dated by TCRdb to 2018 to 2020). Libraries were prepared through the immunoSEQ multiplex PCR assay. Imported from immuneACCESS, the table was reduced by TCRdb to in-frame sequences with V and J called. These copies leave out some clones; in studies compared against another copy, an unresolved V gene accounts for under half, and the cause of the remainder is not known. The sample has 70,000 to 80,000 clones on record, roughly 90% of them singletons. The ten largest clones add up to 5% to 7.5% of the sample. The sequencing sample was made of peripheral blood. These TCRs come from a woman in her forties or fifties with acute or convalescent COVID-19.

The chain links TRBV5-5 to TRBJ2-2, with D unresolved. Trimming removed 4 bases from V and 4 bases from J, with 8 bases in between. Germline assignment: CDR1 SGHKS and CDR2 YYEKEE (reference sequence). CDR3 length: 13 residues. CDR3 nucleotides: TGTGCCAGCAGCGTCGACATCACCGGGGAGCTGTTTTTT. Translated: CASSVDITGELFF.

The rearrangement uses TRBV18 and TRBJ1-1; D is uncertain. Trimming shortened V by 4 bases and J by 0 bases, and 9 bases separated the two germline ends. The CDR3 covers 14 residues. CDR1 and CDR2 (germline): KGHSH, LQKENI. CDR3 in amino acids: CASSLGQLNTEAFF. The CDR3 nucleotides are TGTGCCAGCTCACTTGGCCAGTTGAACACTGAAGCTTTCTTT.

This chain links TRBV2 with TRBJ2-2; 7 bases match TRBD1. V was pared by 7 bases and J by 4 bases, with 12 bases of the junction left unmatched. Germline V CDR1 and CDR2: SNHLY, FYNNEI. This CDR3 spans 16 amino acids. The CDR3 sequence is CASKISGTVSTGELFF. CDR3 bases: TGTGCCAGCAAGATCTCCGGGACAGTGAGCACCGGGGAGCTGTTTTTT.

For the CDR3, the DNA is TGTGCCAGTAGTATGGCGGATTTGGGCAATCAGCCCCAGCATTTT. This gives the protein CASSMADLGNQPQHF. J is TRBJ1-5 and V is TRBV19, with D uncertain. The CDR3 runs to 15 residues. V lost 3 bases and J 2 bases, leaving 11 bases between the germline ends. Germline assignment: CDR1 LNHDA and CDR2 SQIVND (reference sequence).

This clone has only a few counts. The gene calls are TRBV6-5 and TRBJ1-3; D not certain. Germline V gene data show CDR1 as MNHEY and CDR2 as SVGAGI. The germline V and J ends were trimmed by 7 bases and 0 bases, with 7 bases remaining between them. The CDR3 has 13 amino acids. CDR3 nucleotide sequence: TGTGCCAGCATGGCAGGCTCTGGAAACACCATATATTTT. It encodes CASMAGSGNTIYF.

This chain uses TRBV29-1 with TRBJ1-4, with unresolved D. Germline CDR1 and CDR2: SQVTM and ANQGSEA. V was trimmed by 4 bases and J by 4 bases, leaving 10 bases between them. The CDR3 loop spans 13 amino acids. The DNA for the CDR3 is TGCAGCGTTGTCTGGCCGCATAATGAAAAACTGTTTTTT. It translates to CSVVWPHNEKLFF.

The V gene is TRBV4-1, the J gene TRBJ1-6, with 8 bases matching TRBD1. V lost 9 bases and J lost 13; bases outside the gene matches: 11. Germline V CDR1 and CDR2: MGHRA, YSYEKL. The CDR3 runs 13 residues. The CDR3 spells CASRTGLQEPLHF. The CDR3 nucleotides are TGCGCCAGTCGGACAGGGCTCCAGGAGCCCCTCCACTTT.

This chain links TRBV2 with TRBJ1-1; no firm D call. CDR1 and CDR2 from the germline V gene are SNHLY and FYNNEI. Trimming cost V 1 base and J 6 bases, with 9 bases left between them. CDR3 length equals 13 residues. The CDR3 DNA reads as TGTGCCAGCAGTGAAGGGGAGTTAGCTGAAGCTTTCTTT. Encoded protein: CASSEGELAEAFF.

The chain joins TRBV4-2 to TRBJ2-7; tentatively, D is TRBD1 (6 bases). Looked up from germline, CDR1 is LGHNA and CDR2 is YNFKEQ. This CDR3 contains 15 residues. Trimming took 3 bases from V and 3 from J, leaving 15 bases between them. The CDR3 sequence is CASSQDSTGFYEQYF. The CDR3 coding sequence is TGTGCCAGCAGCCAGGACAGTACTGGCTTCTACGAGCAGTACTTC.

V and J are TRBV28 and TRBJ2-7, with TRBD2 as a possible D gene (5 bases). The CDR3 is 15 residues long. V lost 5 bases, J lost 2 bases, and 16 bases lay in between. In germline, CDR1 is MDHEN, CDR2 SYDVKM. This CDR3 reads CASSRARTPTYEQYF. CDR3 bases: TGTGCCAGCAGTCGAGCGAGGACTCCAACCTACGAGCAGTACTTC. Filled out from reference TRBV28 and TRBJ2-7, the complete variable domain reads DVKVTQSSRYLVKRTGEKVFLECVQDMDHENMFWYRQDPGLGLRLIYFSYDVKMKEKGDIPEGYSVSREKKERFSLILESASTNQTSMYLCASSRARTPTYEQYFGPGTRLTVT.

V and J are TRBV18 and TRBJ1-3; D is perhaps TRBD1 (5 bases). The CDR3 sequence is 17 residues long. Trimming pared 8 bases from V and 0 bases from J, leaving 20 bases between. Germline V gives CDR1 KGHSH, CDR2 LQKENI. The CDR3 spells CASASAGGQYSGNTIYF. CDR3 DNA sequence: TGTGCCAGCGCATCCGCCGGGGGTCAATACTCTGGAAACACCATATATTTT. The full variable domain, rest sourced from reference TRBV18 and TRBJ1-3, is NAGVMQNPRHLVRRRGQEARLRCSPMKGHSHVYWYRQLPEEGLKFMVYLQKENIIDESGMPKERFSAEFPKEGPSILRIQQVVRGDSAAYFCASASAGGQYSGNTIYFGEGSWLTVV.

This clone came up once. This chain links TRBV18 with TRBJ1-1; the D is unclear. The CDR3 loop spans 13 amino acids. Deletions cut 6 bases from V and 4 bases from J, with 12 bases between. Germline loops: CDR1 KGHSH, CDR2 LQKENI. CDR3 region: CASSRERSTEAFF. The CDR3 coding sequence is TGTGCCAGCTCCCGCGAAAGAAGCACTGAAGCTTTCTTT.

V and J are TRBV27 and TRBJ2-7; 10 bases are shared with TRBD2. Germline trimming cut 4 bases from V and 1 base from J; bases unmatched to any gene: 4. This CDR3 is 15 amino acids long. Germline CDR1 reads MNHEY; CDR2 reads SMNVEV (reference sequence). The CDR3 spells CASSSPTSGSYEQYF. Here the CDR3 DNA reads TGTGCCAGCAGTTCCCCGACTAGCGGGTCCTACGAGCAGTACTTC.

The CDR3 region has the DNA TGTGCCAGCAGTGAGGTGACTTCGTCTGAAGCTTTCTTT. Translated: CASSEVTSSEAFF. The chain recombines TRBV6-1 with TRBJ1-1; D not resolved. Between the trimmed V and J ends, which lost 3 bases and 6 bases, there was a span of 11 bases. CDR1 and CDR2 from the germline V gene are MNHNS and SASEGT. The CDR3 consists of 13 residues.

The table lists this clone with a few counts. Germline and junction disagree at one end, which may indicate a read error. The CDR3 DNA follows: TGTGCCAGCAGCTTAGATTCTAGCAGAGATACGCAGTATTTT. This codes for CASSLDSSRDTQYF. V usage is TRBV7-2 and J usage is TRBJ2-3; D is possibly TRBD2 (5 bases). The CDR3 totals 14 residues. Germline assignment: CDR1 SGHTA and CDR2 FQGNSA.

J is TRBJ2-5 and V is TRBV27, with D possibly being TRBD2 (6 bases). The CDR3 is 13 amino acids. The ends were cut back, 4 bases at V and 5 bases at J, with 11 bases in the middle. Germline V CDR1 and CDR2: MNHEY, SMNVEV (reference sequence). In DNA form, the CDR3 reads TGTGCCAGCAGTTCCGGAGGGTACGAGACCCAGTACTTC. Translation gives CASSSGGYETQYF.

The gene calls are TRBV5-5 and TRBJ1-3, with a possible D match to TRBD1 (6 bases). The CDR3 totals 13 residues. The V gene's germline CDR1 is SGHKS and CDR2 YYEKEE (reference sequence). Trimming shortened V by 3 bases and J by 3 bases, and 7 bases separated the two germline ends. CDR3 amino acids: CASSWTDGNTIYF. The CDR3 DNA reads as TGTGCCAGCAGCTGGACAGATGGAAACACCATATATTTT.

V is TRBV5-4 and J is TRBJ1-3, with TRBD1 matching over 11 bases. The CDR3 covers 16 residues. The germline CDR1 and CDR2 sequences are SGHNT and YYREEE (reference sequence). V shed 0 bases, J shed 3 bases, and the junction held 2 bases outside the gene matches. CDR3 nucleotide sequence: TGTGCCAGCAGCTTGGGGACAGGGGGCTTTGGAAACACCATATATTTT. Protein sequence: CASSLGTGGFGNTIYF.

The rearrangement links TRBV7-6 to TRBJ1-5; D remains ambiguous. This CDR3 spans 16 amino acids. Deletions cut 1 base from V and 4 bases from J, with 14 bases between. Germline-derived CDR1 and CDR2 are SGHVS and FNYEAQ. The CDR3 DNA sequence: TGTGCCAGCAGCTTAGATGGAGACTCTCGGAATCAGCCCCAGCATTTT. Translated, it gives CASSLDGDSRNQPQHF.

The genes are TRBV24-1 and TRBJ2-1; 15 nucleotides match TRBD2. CDR3 length: 19 amino acids. V lost 5 bases and J lost 1; bases outside the gene matches: 8. Germline CDR1 is KGHDR and CDR2 is SFDVKD. CDR3 protein: CATSASGLAGGGSYNEQFF. The CDR3 DNA follows: TGTGCCACCAGTGCCTCGGGACTAGCGGGAGGTGGGTCCTACAATGAGCAGTTCTTC.

The chain uses TRBV2 and TRBJ2-5, with TRBD2 identical over 11 bases. This CDR3 has 12 amino acids. Germline CDR1 is SNHLY and CDR2 is FYNNEI. With 8 bases clipped from V and 4 bases from J, the junction kept 0 bases outside the gene matches. DNA for the CDR3: TGTGCCAGCCTAGCGGGAGGAGAGACCCAGTACTTC. It encodes CASLAGGETQYF.

J is TRBJ1-3 and V is TRBV4-3; TRBD1 aligns across 9 bases. The J segment lost 1 base and the V segment lost 1 base, leaving 8 bases of the junction unmatched. The CDR3 length is 18 residues. Per the germline V gene, CDR1 is LGHNA and CDR2 is YSLEER. CDR3 amino acids: CASSQVGTGFSSGNTIYF. The CDR3 DNA reads as TGCGCCAGCAGCCAAGTCGGGACAGGGTTTTCGTCTGGAAACACCATATATTTT.

This clone came up once. This CDR3 reads CASSPRTGMGNTEAFF. In DNA form, the CDR3 reads TGTGCCAGCAGCCCGAGGACAGGGATGGGGAACACTGAAGCTTTCTTT. The V call is TRBV5-4, the J call TRBJ1-1; 8 bases are shared with TRBD1. After removal of 4 bases from V and 1 base from J, the junction contained 9 bases not matched to a gene. The CDR3 runs to 16 residues. CDR1 SGHNT and CDR2 YYREEE come from the germline V gene (reference sequence).

This chain uses TRBV12-3 or TRBV12-4 with TRBJ2-5, with D possibly TRBD1 on 6 matching bases. Trimming pared 7 bases from V and 5 bases from J, leaving 14 bases between. The CDR3 runs to 13 residues. The CDR3 coding sequence is TGTGCCAGCACTACACAGGGTTTTGAGACCCAGTACTTC. This encodes CASTTQGFETQYF.

CDR3 in DNA: TGTGCCAGCAGCGCTCTAGTAGGGAGGGCCTCCTACGAGCAGTACTTC. Translation gives CASSALVGRASYEQYF. The chain joins TRBV5-6 to TRBJ2-7, with 7 bases aligning to TRBD2. Trimming at V came to 4 bases and at J to 0 bases, leaving 10 bases not matched to a gene. The CDR3 is 16 residues long. Germline loops: CDR1 SGHDT, CDR2 YYEEEE.

V and J are TRBV30 and TRBJ1-3; D may be TRBD1 (6 bases). The CDR3 totals 15 residues. Deletions cut 3 bases from V and 4 bases from J, with 16 bases between. The germline gives CDR1 GTSNPN, CDR2 SVGIG (reference sequence). CDR3 sequence: CAWRAIQGRGNTIYF. CDR3 nucleotide sequence: TGTGCCTGGAGGGCTATACAGGGTCGGGGAAACACCATATATTTT. The whole variable domain, filled in from reference TRBV30 and TRBJ1-3, reads SQTIHQWPATLVQPVGSPLSLECTVEGTSNPNLYWYRQAAGRGLQLLFYSVGIGQISSEVPQNLSASRPQDRQFILSSKKLLLSDSGFYLCAWRAIQGRGNTIYFGEGSWLTVV.

The CDR3 nucleotides are TGTGCCAGCAGCGACAGGGTACTGTCTGGGGCCAACGTCCTGACTTTC. Its translation is CASSDRVLSGANVLTF. The chain links TRBV5-4 to TRBJ2-6; 7 bases match TRBD1. V shed 4 bases and J 1 base; nucleotides not matched to a gene: 5. Germline CDR1 is SGHNT and CDR2 is YYREEE (reference sequence). The CDR3 length is 16 residues.

The chain employs TRBV13 and TRBJ2-1; TRBD2 matches 8 bases. The CDR3 has 14 amino acids. Unmatched junction bases numbered 2, after V lost 2 bases and J lost 5 bases. CDR1 PRHDT and CDR2 FYEKMQ come from the germline V gene (reference sequence). The CDR3, as DNA: TGTGCCAGCAGCTTACCGGGGGGGGACAATGAGCAGTTCTTC. Its translation: CASSLPGGDNEQFF.

V gene TRBV29-1 combines with J gene TRBJ1-4, with D unclear. The V gene lost 0 bases and the J gene lost 7 bases, with 6 bases spanning the gap. CDR1 is SQVTM, CDR2 ANQGSEA, per germline. The CDR3 has 12 amino acids. CDR3 region: CSVEDPSEKLFF. The CDR3 DNA reads as TGCAGCGTTGAAGATCCGTCTGAAAAACTGTTTTTT.

The V gene is TRBV19, the J gene TRBJ1-1; D gene ambiguous. V shed 10 bases and J shed 1 base, with 16 bases lying between them. Germline-derived CDR1 and CDR2 are LNHDA and SQIVND (reference sequence). The CDR3 covers 14 residues. The chain's CDR3 is CATRSGGWNTEAFF. Here the CDR3 DNA reads TGTGCCACCCGATCAGGAGGGTGGAACACTGAAGCTTTCTTT.